This is a list of T cell receptor beta chains from one sample in a study of PD-1 and CTLA-4 blockade in melanoma. Sequencing was performed with immunoSEQ multiplex PCR; in TCRdb, only in-frame clones are kept and a portion is missing. The data hold roughly 30,000 clones, with approximately 88% observed a single time. The sequences come from CD8+ T cells from peripheral blood, collected before anti-PD-1 treatment. The receptors shown here come from a human donor with melanoma. CDR3s include the opening cysteine and the closing phenylalanine or tryptophan. The D gene is left open where the match is weak. Expanded clones are given a class, and other clones once, few, many or no size at all.

D | J | size | V | DNA | CDR3
TRBD1 | TRBJ2-7 | . | TRBV19 | TGTGCCAGTAGCACGGGACAGGGCTACGAGCAGTACTTC | CASSTGQGYEQYF
TRBD2 | TRBJ2-3 | . | TRBV28 | TGTGCCAGCAGTTTAGTCCTAGCGGCCAGCACAGATACGCAGTATTTT | CASSLVLAASTDTQYF
TRBD2 | TRBJ2-1 | . | TRBV29-1 | TGCAGCGTTGAAGAAGGGTGGCCTAGCGGGGGGGCCGAAGTCAATGAGCAGTTCTTC | CSVEEGWPSGGAEVNEQFF
TRBD2 | TRBJ2-3 | . | TRBV28 | TGTGCCAGCAGTATAGACTCTAGCGGGAGCACAGATACGCAGTATTTT | CASSIDSSGSTDTQYF
. | TRBJ2-7 | . | TRBV4-1 | TGCGCCAGCAGCCAAGAGGGACGGACAAACTACGAGCAGTACTTC | CASSQEGRTNYEQYF
TRBD1 | TRBJ1-2 | . | TRBV19 | TGTGCCAGTAGTTCAGAATCGACAGGGGGCGACTATGGCTACACCTTC | CASSSESTGGDYGYTF
. | TRBJ2-7 | . | TRBV25-1 | TGTGCCAGCAGTGAGACGGGAGTAAGTTACGAGCAGTACTTC | CASSETGVSYEQYF
. | TRBJ2-7 | . | TRBV5-1 | TGCGCCAGCAGCTTGGGGGGAGAGCAGTACTTC | CASSLGGEQYF
. | TRBJ1-1 | . | TRBV19 | TGTGCCAGTAGTATCTTGAACACTGAAGCTTTCTTT | CASSILNTEAFF
TRBD1 | TRBJ2-7 | . | TRBV3-1/TRBV3-2 | TGTGCCAGCAGTTTCCTGGACAGGGTCAACGAGCAGTACTTC | CASSFLDRVNEQYF
TRBD2 | TRBJ2-1 | . | TRBV27 | TGTGCCAGCAGTAGGACTAGCGGGATGGTAGATATCTACAATGAGCAGTTCTTC | CASSRTSGMVDIYNEQFF
. | TRBJ1-1 | . | TRBV11-2 | TGTGCCAGCAGCTTGTCCGGAGCGAGCACTGAAGCTTTCTTT | CASSLSGASTEAFF
. | TRBJ2-7 | . | TRBV27 | TGTGCCAGCAGCCTCGGCGCCACCTACGAGCAGTACTTC | CASSLGATYEQYF
. | TRBJ2-7 | . | TRBV4-1 | TGCGCCAGCAGCCAAGATCCTACTGACTCCTACGAGCAGTACTTC | CASSQDPTDSYEQYF
. | TRBJ2-1 | . | TRBV7-9 | TGTGCCAGCAGTCCCTCGGGCGTCTACAATGAGCAGTTCTTC | CASSPSGVYNEQFF
. | TRBJ1-6 | . | TRBV6-5 | TGTGCCAGCAGTTACCTAGGGACCGACGGAAATTCACCCCTCCACTTT | CASSYLGTDGNSPLHF
. | TRBJ1-2 | . | TRBV7-9 | TGTGCCAGCAGCTCAACAAGCGGGTTGTATGGCTACACCTTC | CASSSTSGLYGYTF
. | TRBJ2-1 | . | TRBV2 | TGTGCCAGCAGTGAACGAGTAGGGGGCTCCTACAATGAGCAGTTCTTC | CASSERVGGSYNEQFF
. | TRBJ2-7 | . | TRBV9 | TGTGCCAGCAGCGTAACTCAGGACGAGCAGTACTTC | CASSVTQDEQYF
. | TRBJ2-1 | . | TRBV28 | TGTGCCATCGACCACCTCAGGGGCGATGAGCAGTTCTTC | CAIDHLRGDEQFF
TRBD1 | TRBJ2-3 | . | TRBV19 | TGTGCCAGTGGGAAGGGACAGGGGGATGATCAAGATACGCAGTATTTT | CASGKGQGDDQDTQYF
. | TRBJ2-7 | few | TRBV7-9 | TGTGCCAGCAGCTCCCCCGATTACGAGCAGTACTTC | CASSSPDYEQYF
. | TRBJ2-4 | once | TRBV11-2 | TGTGCCAGCACCCCACTAGCCAAAAACATTCAGTACTTC | CASTPLAKNIQYF
. | TRBJ1-1 | . | TRBV29-1 | TGCAGCGTCCTAGTTAGCGCTGAAGCTTTCTTT | CSVLVSAEAFF
. | TRBJ1-5 | . | TRBV3-1/TRBV3-2 | TGTGCCAGCAGCCAAGGAACAGGCGCCTATCAGCCCCAGCATTTT | CASSQGTGAYQPQHF
TRBD2 | TRBJ2-5 | once | TRBV11-2 | TGTGCCAGCAGCTTAGAGTGGACTAGCGGGGGACCCCAAGAGACCCAGTACTTC | CASSLEWTSGGPQETQYF
. | TRBJ1-6 | . | TRBV9 | TGTGCCAGCATCCTAAGAACAGGAGAGAGCTCCTATAATTCACCCCTCCACTTT | CASILRTGESSYNSPLHF
. | TRBJ1-6 | . | TRBV7-9 | TGTGCCAGCAGCTTATACGGCCTCTCCTCCTATAATTCACCCCTCCACTTT | CASSLYGLSSYNSPLHF
TRBD1 | TRBJ2-5 | . | TRBV29-1 | TGCAGCGTTGAAGAGGGGACAGCCCAAGAGACCCAGTACTTC | CSVEEGTAQETQYF
. | TRBJ2-7 | . | TRBV2 | TGTGCCAGCAGTGACCCAGGGAATCGAAACTCCTACGAGCAGTACTTC | CASSDPGNRNSYEQYF
TRBD1 | TRBJ2-7 | . | TRBV6-2/TRBV6-3 | TGTGCCAGCAGTTACCCGACAGGGGGTCCCTACGAGCAGTACTTC | CASSYPTGGPYEQYF
. | TRBJ2-7 | . | TRBV15 | TGTGCCACCAGCAGAAGGGACTCCACTCCCTCCTACGAGCAGTACTTC | CATSRRDSTPSYEQYF
. | TRBJ2-2 | . | TRBV24-1 | TGTGCCACCAGGGCAGTCACCGGGGAGCTGTTTTTT | CATRAVTGELFF
. | TRBJ2-7 | . | TRBV7-9 | TGTGCCAGCAGCTCGCCGGCGGGCGGGACTGGGAACGAGCAGTACTTC | CASSSPAGGTGNEQYF
TRBD1 | TRBJ1-1 | . | TRBV30 | TGTGCCTGGAGTCCAACAGGGGCTGAAGCTTTCTTT | CAWSPTGAEAFF
TRBD1 | TRBJ1-1 | . | TRBV7-2 | TGTGCCAGCACTTACAGGGGAACTGAAGCTTTCTTT | CASTYRGTEAFF
. | TRBJ1-5 | . | TRBV10-2 | TGCGCCAGCAGTGTGGGAAATAGCAATCAGCCCCAGCATTTT | CASSVGNSNQPQHF
. | TRBJ1-5 | . | TRBV6-4 | TGTGCCAGCAGTGACAGGGAAGGAGGCCTATGCAATCAGCCCCAGCATTTT | CASSDREGGLCNQPQHF
TRBD2 | TRBJ2-7 | . | TRBV7-2 | TGTGCCAGCAGCACAGGGACTAGCGGCTACGAGCAGTACTTC | CASSTGTSGYEQYF
. | TRBJ2-1 | . | TRBV19 | TGTGCCAGTAGTATGGACCGGGACCTTGACAATGAGCAGTTCTTC | CASSMDRDLDNEQFF
. | TRBJ1-4 | . | TRBV10-2 | TGCGCCAGCAGTCCATCAACTAATGAAAAACTGTTTTTT | CASSPSTNEKLFF
TRBD1 | TRBJ1-1 | . | TRBV4-1 | TGCGCCAGCAGCCAAGTGACAGGGTCGATCACTGAAGCTTTCTTT | CASSQVTGSITEAFF
. | TRBJ2-7 | few | TRBV5-1 | TGCGCCAGCACCCCCACAGAATCCTACGAGCAGTACTTC | CASTPTESYEQYF
TRBD1 | TRBJ1-1 | . | TRBV27 | TGTGCCAGCAGTGTGGACAGGGAGAACACTGAAGCTTTCTTT | CASSVDRENTEAFF
. | TRBJ2-3 | . | TRBV27 | TGTGCCAGCAGTTATCGGACGGTAGCGCGGACAGATACGCAGTATTTT | CASSYRTVARTDTQYF
. | TRBJ2-7 | . | TRBV28 | TGTGCCAGCAGTCCCCTAGGAAGCGACGAGCAGTACTTC | CASSPLGSDEQYF
TRBD2 | TRBJ2-7 | once | TRBV6-5 | TGTGCCAGCCGGCTAGCGGATAGCTCCTACGAGCAGTACTTC | CASRLADSSYEQYF
TRBD1 | TRBJ1-1 | once | TRBV7-3 | TGTGCCAGCAGCTTAAACAGGGGAGGGAACACTGAAGCTTTCTTT | CASSLNRGGNTEAFF
. | TRBJ2-6 | . | TRBV27 | TGTGCCAGCAGTCCCCTGGATCTGGGCTCTGGGGCCAACGTCCTGACTTTC | CASSPLDLGSGANVLTF
TRBD2 | TRBJ2-3 | . | TRBV27 | TGTGCCAGCAGTTATCTGACCGGGACTAGTGCAGATACGCAGTATTTT | CASSYLTGTSADTQYF